The rows below give T cell receptor beta chains drawn from one sample of a study of blood T cell repertoires in COVID-19. Sequenced by immunoSEQ multiplex PCR; TCRdb stores in-frame clones only, minus some. The table lists 100,000 to 150,000 clones, approximately 74% of them singletons. Sequenced input: peripheral blood. The origin of the receptors is a woman aged 65 to 85 with acute or convalescent COVID-19. Both conserved end residues are part of each CDR3. A D gene is named only where the DNA matches it firmly. Only part of the rows carry a size: once, few, many, or a class if the clone is expanded.

D gene	V gene	clone size	J gene	CDR3 DNA	CDR3 protein
.	TRBV7-2	few	TRBJ2-3	TGTGCCAGCAGCTTAGTGGTGCGGAGCACAGATACGCAGTATTTT	CASSLVVRSTDTQYF
TRBD1	TRBV19	.	TRBJ2-1	TGTGCCAGTAGTATCTCCGGGACAGCAAGCTCCTACAATGAGCAGTTCTTC	CASSISGTASSYNEQFF
TRBD2	TRBV19	.	TRBJ2-3	TGTGCCAGTAGAGGGCGGGGGGGCACAGATACGCAGTATTTT	CASRGRGGTDTQYF
TRBD1	TRBV28	.	TRBJ1-2	TGTGCCAGCAGTTTATCCACAGGGGGCTATGGCTACACCTTC	CASSLSTGGYGYTF
TRBD2	TRBV3-1/TRBV3-2	.	TRBJ2-2	TGTGCCAGCAGCAAACTAGCGGGAGGATACACCGGGGAGCTGTTTTTT	CASSKLAGGYTGELFF
TRBD1	TRBV19	.	TRBJ1-1	TGTGCCAGTAGTACTTCCGGGACAGGAATGATGAACACTGAAGCTTTCTTT	CASSTSGTGMMNTEAFF
.	TRBV19	.	TRBJ1-6	TGTGCCAGTAGTATAGATCGACCTACCGGGTATTCACCCCTCCACTTT	CASSIDRPTGYSPLHF
TRBD1	TRBV6-5	few	TRBJ1-3	TGTGCCAGCAGAAGGACAGGGACTGGAAACACCATATATTTT	CASRRTGTGNTIYF
.	TRBV28	.	TRBJ1-5	TGTGCCAGCAGACAGGGCGGCAATCAGCCCCAGCATTTT	CASRQGGNQPQHF
.	TRBV6-2/TRBV6-3	.	TRBJ2-1	TGTGCCAGCAGTTACGAGCGGAGCTCCTACAATGAGCAGTTCTTC	CASSYERSSYNEQFF
TRBD2	TRBV2	.	TRBJ2-5	TGTGCCAGCAGTGAAGGGGGGGGTGGAGCCCAAGAGACCCAGTACTTC	CASSEGGGGAQETQYF
.	TRBV9	.	TRBJ1-3	TGTGCCAGCGGTTGGGGGGCTGGAAACACCATATATTTT	CASGWGAGNTIYF
.	TRBV21-1	.	TRBJ2-4	TGTGCCAGCAGCAAAGGACAGGGTCACATTCAGTACTTC	CASSKGQGHIQYF
TRBD1	TRBV18	.	TRBJ2-1	TGTGCCAGCTCACCCTTGGGACAGGGGGCGTACAATGAGCAGTTCTTC	CASSPLGQGAYNEQFF
TRBD2	TRBV10-3	.	TRBJ2-1	TGTGCCATCGGGCCTAGCGGGGCCAATGAGCAGTTCTTC	CAIGPSGANEQFF
.	TRBV4-2	.	TRBJ2-1	TGTGCCAGCAGCCAATCGTCTTTGCTCAGCTCCTACAATGAGCAGTTCTTC	CASSQSSLLSSYNEQFF
TRBD1	TRBV4-1	.	TRBJ2-2	TGCGCCAGCAGCCGCGGAGTGACAGGGGGCGCGGACACCGGGGAGCTGTTTTTT	CASSRGVTGGADTGELFF
.	TRBV19	few	TRBJ2-5	TGTGCCAGTAAGGGGACATTTTTTGCGGAGACCCAGTACTTC	CASKGTFFAETQYF
TRBD2	TRBV23-1	.	TRBJ2-1	TGCGCCACCGGGACTAGCGGCTACAATGAGCAGTTCTTC	CATGTSGYNEQFF
.	TRBV19	.	TRBJ1-1	TGTGCCAGTAGTATCCGGGGGGTGAACACTGAAGCTTTCTTT	CASSIRGVNTEAFF
.	TRBV5-5	few	TRBJ2-6	TGTGCCAGCAGCTTGGCAGTTGGGGAGGGGGCTGGGGCCAACGTCCTGACTTTC	CASSLAVGEGAGANVLTF
TRBD2	TRBV9	.	TRBJ2-5	TGTGCCAGCGGGCGGGGGGTTGGAGAGACCCAGTACTTC	CASGRGVGETQYF
.	TRBV27	.	TRBJ2-2	TGTGCCAGCAGGGTGCAGCTGGGGGGCACCGGGGAGCTGTTTTTT	CASRVQLGGTGELFF
TRBD1	TRBV5-1	few	TRBJ1-1	TGCGCCAGCAGCGCAGACAGGGTAAGTGGCACTGAAGCTTTCTTT	CASSADRVSGTEAFF
TRBD1	TRBV11-2	once	TRBJ2-7	TGTGCCAGCAGCTTAGATCCAACCGGGACAGGGGATTCCTACGAGCAGTACTTC	CASSLDPTGTGDSYEQYF
.	TRBV11-1	.	TRBJ1-1	TGTGCCAGCAGCTTAGCTATGAACACTGAAGCTTTCTTT	CASSLAMNTEAFF
.	TRBV15	few	TRBJ2-1	TGTGCCACCAGCCAAAGCGGGCTCTCCTACAATGAGCAGTTCTTC	CATSQSGLSYNEQFF
TRBD1	TRBV4-2	.	TRBJ1-2	TGTGCCAGCAGCCAAGAGTTCGGACAGGGGTCTCTTGGCTACACCTTC	CASSQEFGQGSLGYTF
.	TRBV29-1	.	TRBJ2-7	TGCAGCGTCGAGAGGGAATACGAGCAGTACTTC	CSVEREYEQYF
TRBD2	TRBV5-4	.	TRBJ2-3	TGTGCCAGCAGCCCGAAACTAGCGGGGACAGATACGCAGTATTTT	CASSPKLAGTDTQYF
TRBD1	TRBV3-1/TRBV3-2	.	TRBJ1-2	TGTGCCAGCAGCCAAGAAAGGGACAGTTCTGGCTACACCTTC	CASSQERDSSGYTF
TRBD2	TRBV28	.	TRBJ2-7	TGTGCCAGCAGTCTACTTCTAGCGGGAGGGGTCGAGCAGTACTTC	CASSLLLAGGVEQYF
.	TRBV7-9	.	TRBJ1-1	TGTGCCAGCAGCTTAAGCCATGACACTGAAGCTTTCTTT	CASSLSHDTEAFF
.	TRBV27	many	TRBJ1-4	TGTGCCAGCAGTTTGGGGACGGGAGGAGGACGTAATGAAAAACTGTTTTTT	CASSLGTGGGRNEKLFF
TRBD2	TRBV9	.	TRBJ2-2	TGTGCCAGCAGCGTAGGCCCTAGCGGGGGGGCTAACGGGGAGCTGTTTTTT	CASSVGPSGGANGELFF
TRBD1	TRBV18	few	TRBJ1-5	TGTGCCAGCTCACCGGGACAGGGAAGTGAGCAGCCCCAGCATTTT	CASSPGQGSEQPQHF
.	TRBV11-2	.	TRBJ2-7	TGTGCCAGCAGCTTATTGATCACCGCGGGGGAGCAGTACTTC	CASSLLITAGEQYF
.	TRBV5-1	few	TRBJ2-1	TGCGCCAGCAGCCCCCTCTCTAGCAACAATGAGCAGTTCTTC	CASSPLSSNNEQFF
.	TRBV20-1	.	TRBJ2-7	TGCAGTGCTAGTCCGGGATACGAGCAGTACTTC	CSASPGYEQYF
TRBD1	TRBV3-1/TRBV3-2	.	TRBJ2-1	TGTGCCAGCAGCCGAGATTCCACAGGGGGCTTAACCTACAATGAGCAGTTCTTC	CASSRDSTGGLTYNEQFF
.	TRBV28	.	TRBJ1-1	TGTGCCAGCAGTTTGCCCCTCACGGGGGGCGAAGCTTTCTTT	CASSLPLTGGEAFF
.	TRBV4-3	.	TRBJ1-4	TGCGCCAGCAGCCAAGATGGCATCTTTGAAAAACTGTTTTTT	CASSQDGIFEKLFF
TRBD1	TRBV5-6	.	TRBJ2-5	TGTGCCAGCAGCCTCGGGACAGGGAGACAAGAGACCCAGTACTTC	CASSLGTGRQETQYF
TRBD1	TRBV5-1	.	TRBJ2-3	TGCGCCAGCAGCGGGGGGGACAGGGGTACAGATACGCAGTATTTT	CASSGGDRGTDTQYF
TRBD1	TRBV15	.	TRBJ1-2	TGTGCCACCAGCAGAGATCGGGTAACCGCAGGGGGCAGCTATGGCTACACCTTC	CATSRDRVTAGGSYGYTF
TRBD1	TRBV19	.	TRBJ1-1	TGTGCCAGTAGTAGACAGGGGGCTGAAGCTTTCTTT	CASSRQGAEAFF
.	TRBV6-6	.	TRBJ1-6	TGTGCCAGCAGACAAGGGGAGGGAGCGAATTCACCCCTCCACTTT	CASRQGEGANSPLHF
.	TRBV12-3/TRBV12-4	.	TRBJ2-2	TGTGCCAGCAGTCCGGCGGCCGGGGAGCTGTTTTTT	CASSPAAGELFF
.	TRBV6-5	few	TRBJ1-1	TGTGCCAGCAGTAGCCCGGGGAACACTGAAGCTTTCTTT	CASSSPGNTEAFF
TRBD1	TRBV27	few	TRBJ1-1	TGTGCCAGCATGAGGGACAGTGAAGCTTTCTTT	CASMRDSEAFF
.	TRBV18	once	TRBJ2-1	TGTGCCAGCTCACCTCCGGGAACCAATGAGCAGTTCTTC	CASSPPGTNEQFF
TRBD2	TRBV7-3	.	TRBJ2-2	TGTGCCAGCAGCTCACCGGCTAGCGGAACATCCGGGGAGCTGTTTTTT	CASSSPASGTSGELFF
TRBD2	TRBV7-2	.	TRBJ2-3	TGTGCCAGCAGCTCCCGCGTAGGCCTAGCGGAGAGAAATACGCAGTATTTT	CASSSRVGLAERNTQYF
.	TRBV7-2	.	TRBJ2-7	TGTGCCAGCAGCCCACAAGGGGGATCCTACGAGCAGTACTTC	CASSPQGGSYEQYF